This T cell receptor (beta chain) was documented in a study of T-cell reconstitution after alpha-beta-depleted transplantation in children listed by TCRdb under 2016. Some background on the complete study: Using TCR repertoire profiling, the study quantitatively followed how T-cell immune reconstitution unfolded in children after TCRalphabeta/CD19-depleted allogeneic hematopoietic cell transplantation. On the study overall, not on this receptor specifically: Apparently early alphabetaT-cell count recovery about two months after transplant reportedly relied on only several hundred rapidly expanded clones derived from non-depleted graft cells. In some patients, the high TCRbeta diversity seen at day 60 was put down to recipient T cells and intrathymic progenitors that had survived conditioning. The frequencies of hyperexpanded clones fell over the following months, and after one year, T-cell counts and TCRbeta diversity were mostly attributed to newly produced T cells.

This clonotype was seen ten or more times. The target of this receptor is not known. Per-base qualities were not stored, and no clone one base away is much larger. Trimming costs V 5 bases and J 5 bases, and their ends lie 9 bases apart. The germline V gene provides CDR1 MNHEY and CDR2 SVGAGI. The CDR3 covers 13 residues, taking in both the cysteine and the phenylalanine. Only the CDR3 DNA is retained, 39 bases long and in frame from the first base. In the paper's terms, the treatment or condition label means: allogeneic hematopoietic cell transplantation with graft depleted of TCRalphabeta T cells and CD19 B cells. The transplant recipients were children given TCRalphabeta/CD19-depleted allogeneic hematopoietic cell grafts. The library was built by means of PCR. These reads were obtained on an Illumina HiSeq 2500. Molecular barcoding was employed in the preparation of TCR libraries, with unique molecular identifiers being used to normalize TCRbeta repertoire quantification. TCRdb cleaned the public reads at Q25 with fastp, built clones with MiXCR and kept in-frame beta chains. Every entry covers one CDR3 protein and lists the most common genes and DNA from its rows. This sample holds 450,000 to 550,000 distinct CDR3 sequences; 9.5% to 12% were observed only once. The ten largest clones take up around 15% of the sample.

This sequence uses TRBV6-5 and TRBJ2-2; the D gene remains uncertain. Specimen: PBMCs, mostly from graft donor cells, collected 180 days after TCRalphabeta/CD19-depleted stem cell transplant. This TCR derives from a female patient younger than 10 who had a stem cell transplant for aplastic anemia, so the T cells may come from the graft donor. The CDR3 reads as follows: CASSSRVTGELFF. The DNA sequence follows: TGTGCCAGCAGTAGTAGGGTAACCGGGGAGCTGTTTTTT.